The 29 T cell receptor beta chains below were found in one sample sequenced in a study of T cells in tumors after PD-1 blockade. Produced via immunoSEQ multiplex PCR; TCRdb's table is partial and in-frame only. The sample includes 23,000 or so clones, about 82% seen only once; the top ten take roughly 12%. The source material was PBMCs, sampled after anti-PD-1 treatment. The receptors derive from a human donor with basal cell carcinoma.

The chain carries TRBV29-1 and TRBJ1-1; the match to TRBD1 covers 9 bases. With 7 bases clipped from V and 3 bases from J, the junction kept 9 bases outside the gene matches. CDR1 SQVTM and CDR2 ANQGSEA come from the germline V gene. This CDR3 spans 14 amino acids. This chain's CDR3 is CSATGGLIDTEAFF. The CDR3 bases are TGCAGCGCGACAGGGGGGTTGATTGACACTGAAGCTTTCTTT.

The chain recombines TRBV5-1 with TRBJ2-1; TRBD2 matches at 12 bases. The CDR3 runs to 19 residues. Germline CDR1 and CDR2: SGHRS and YFSETQ. With 2 bases clipped from V and 7 bases from J, the junction kept 16 bases outside the gene matches. CDR3 residues: CASSFLSPQTSGGSNEQFF. CDR3 sequence (DNA): TGCGCCAGCAGCTTCCTTTCGCCTCAGACTAGCGGGGGTAGTAATGAGCAGTTCTTC.

The chain couples TRBV30 to TRBJ2-3; 8 bases align to TRBD1. The CDR3 spans 17 residues. The junction had 14 bases not matched to a gene; V was cut back by 1 base and J by 5 bases. Looked up from germline, CDR1 is GTSNPN and CDR2 is SVGIG (reference sequence). The DNA of the CDR3 is TGTGCCTGGAGTGGCGGATCCGGGACAGGAATTGTAGATACGCAGTATTTT. Its protein product is CAWSGGSGTGIVDTQYF.

The V and J genes are TRBV30 and TRBJ1-6; weak D call: TRBD1 (5 bases). The germline V and J ends were trimmed by 7 bases and 3 bases, with 16 bases remaining between them. Germline-derived CDR1 and CDR2 are GTSNPN and SVGIG (reference sequence). The CDR3 runs 15 residues. The CDR3 spells CASRGGADYNSPLHF. The DNA of the CDR3 is TGTGCCTCAAGAGGTGGGGCAGACTATAATTCACCCCTCCACTTT.

V gene TRBV2 combines with J gene TRBJ1-5; D may be TRBD1 (6 bases). The CDR3 loop spans 16 amino acids. V was pared by 4 bases and J by 6 bases, with 19 bases between. CDR1 is SNHLY, CDR2 FYNNEI, per germline. The CDR3 sequence is CASSVGLGRGFQPQHF. In nucleotides, the CDR3 is TGTGCCAGCAGTGTGGGACTCGGAAGGGGGTTTCAGCCCCAGCATTTT.

This chain uses TRBV6-5 with TRBJ2-7; D is possibly TRBD2 (5 bases). The V and J ends lost 0 bases and 3 bases respectively, with 12 bases between them. Germline CDR1 reads MNHEY; CDR2 reads SVGAGI. This CDR3 is built from 15 residues. As DNA, the CDR3 is TGTGCCAGCAGTTACTCTTACGGGGAGAGCTACGAGCAGTACTTC. Amino acids: CASSYSYGESYEQYF.

The rearrangement uses TRBV5-5 and TRBJ2-7; no firm D call. The CDR3 totals 11 residues. V was trimmed by 1 base and J by 3 bases, leaving 2 bases between them. Germline V gene sequence: CDR1 SGHKS, CDR2 YYEKEE (reference sequence). CDR3 protein: CASSLIYEQYF. CDR3 nucleotides: TGTGCCAGCAGCTTGATCTACGAGCAGTACTTC.

The chain uses TRBV7-9 and TRBJ2-5; D unresolved. The CDR3 spans 11 residues. V lost 4 bases to trimming and J lost 3 bases, with 3 bases between them. Germline CDR1 is SEHNR and CDR2 is FQNEAQ (reference sequence). The DNA for the CDR3 is TGTGCCAGCAGCTGGGAAGAGACCCAGTACTTC. Its translation is CASSWEETQYF.

This CDR3 is CASSRRTGEGYTF. The CDR3, as DNA: TGTGCCAGCAGCCGACGGACAGGGGAGGGCTACACCTTC. The V gene is TRBV27, the J gene TRBJ1-2; 9 bases agree with TRBD1. Germline CDR1 is MNHEY and CDR2 is SMNVEV (reference sequence). The CDR3 covers 13 residues. With V trimmed by 6 bases and J by 8 bases, 7 bases remained unmatched.

V is TRBV27 and J is TRBJ2-6; 11 bases match TRBD2. J was trimmed by 4 bases and V by 5 bases; bases with no gene match: 10. The CDR3 contains 18 residues. Germline CDR1 reads MNHEY; CDR2 reads SMNVEV (reference sequence). The CDR3 is CASSPLLAGGPGANVLTF. The CDR3 nucleotides read TGTGCCAGCAGTCCTCTTTTAGCGGGGGGGCCAGGGGCCAACGTCCTGACTTTC.

The sample holds a few counts of this clone. The chain employs TRBV28 and TRBJ1-2; TRBD1 agrees at 7 bases. The CDR3 totals 12 residues. The V segment lost 5 bases and the J segment 5 bases; nucleotides outside the gene matches: 2. Germline CDR1 reads MDHEN; CDR2 reads SYDVKM. CDR3 protein: CASSTGEYGYTF. The CDR3 DNA reads TGTGCCAGCAGTACAGGGGAGTATGGCTACACCTTC.

The chain employs TRBV5-6 and TRBJ2-1; maybe TRBD2 (5 bases). This CDR3 comprises 14 residues. Germline values: CDR1 SGHDT, CDR2 YYEEEE. Trimming cost V 4 bases and J 0 bases, with 8 bases left between them. CDR3 DNA sequence: TGTGCCAGCAGCCCACGGGGCTCCTACAATGAGCAGTTCTTC. Translation gives CASSPRGSYNEQFF.

The V call is TRBV3-1 (or the pseudogene TRBV3-2), the J call TRBJ1-1; TRBD1 agrees at 8 bases. The CDR3 extends over 14 amino acids. Germline-derived CDR1 and CDR2 are LGHDT and YNNKEL (reference sequence). V shed 6 bases, J shed 4 bases, and the junction held 7 bases outside the gene matches. This CDR3 is CASRRGQGSTEAFF. The CDR3, as DNA: TGTGCCAGCAGACGAGGACAGGGCTCCACTGAAGCTTTCTTT.

In nucleotides, the CDR3 is TGTGCCAGCGTTGACAGGTTGACCACCGGGGAGCTGTTTTTT. Its protein is CASVDRLTTGELFF. This sequence joins TRBV2 and TRBJ2-2, with D possibly TRBD1 on 6 matching bases. Germline CDR1 SNHLY, CDR2 FYNNEI. V was pared by 8 bases and J by 4 bases, with 14 bases between. The CDR3 covers 14 residues.

The CDR3 region is CASSLAGQGTDTQYF. The DNA for the CDR3 is TGTGCCAGCAGCTTGGCGGGACAGGGTACCGATACGCAGTATTTT. The gene calls are TRBV5-8 and TRBJ2-3, with 9 bases matching TRBD1. V was pared by 0 bases and J by 6 bases, with 5 bases of the junction left unmatched. The length of the CDR3 is 15 residues. Germline V gene data show CDR1 as SGHTS and CDR2 as YDEGEE.

This clone was detected only a few times. The chain links TRBV9 to TRBJ2-2, with D uncertain. Per the germline V gene, CDR1 is SGDLS and CDR2 is YYNGEE. The CDR3 has 15 amino acids. The V end was cut by 0 bases, the J end by 1 base, with 7 bases between. The CDR3 is CASSVVGQNTGELFF. CDR3 sequence (DNA): TGTGCCAGCAGCGTAGTAGGGCAGAACACCGGGGAGCTGTTTTTT.

CDR3 bases: TGTGCCAGCAGTTTTTCTCCTAACTATGGCTACACCTTC. This codes for CASSFSPNYGYTF. V gene TRBV12-3 or TRBV12-4 combines with J gene TRBJ1-2; D is ambiguous. V lost 3 bases to trimming and J lost 0 bases, with 5 bases between them. The CDR3 has 13 amino acids.

The chain combines TRBV3-1 (or the pseudogene TRBV3-2) with TRBJ1-3, with a tentative D call TRBD1 (5 bases). Trimming took 1 base from V and 5 from J, leaving 9 bases between them. The germline V gene encodes CDR1 LGHDT and CDR2 YNNKEL (reference sequence). The CDR3 totals 14 residues. The CDR3 sequence is CASSQGGVRNTIYF. The DNA for the CDR3 is TGTGCCAGCAGCCAAGGGGGGGTAAGAAACACCATATATTTT.

The chain combines TRBV2 with TRBJ2-3; perhaps TRBD2 as D (5 bases). The CDR3 contains 17 residues. Germline-derived CDR1 and CDR2 are SNHLY and FYNNEI. V was shortened by 2 bases and J by 5 bases, with 20 bases between the two germline ends. The CDR3 spells CASSEPRGHRVEDTQYF. Written as DNA, the CDR3 is TGTGCCAGCAGTGAACCCCGGGGTCACCGGGTGGAAGATACGCAGTATTTT.

This clone showed up just once. Relative to the germline gene, one junction end is altered; a read error may explain this. The genes are TRBV30 and TRBJ1-3, with a possible D match to TRBD1 (5 bases). The V gene's germline CDR1 is GTSNPN and CDR2 SVGIG (reference sequence). The CDR3 length is 17 residues. CDR3 bases: TGTGCCTGGAGGGGCGGACAACCATTCGGCTCTGGAAGCACCATATATTTT. Amino acid sequence: CAWRGGQPFGSGSTIYF.

This clone was observed a handful of times. V is TRBV6-5 and J is TRBJ1-4; no firm D call. V was cut by 6 bases and J by 6 bases, with 11 bases left in between. The CDR3 extends over 13 amino acids. Germline V gene sequence: CDR1 MNHEY, CDR2 SVGAGI. CDR3 in amino acids: CASSQSWDEKLFF. The CDR3, as DNA: TGTGCCAGCAGCCAGTCATGGGATGAAAAACTGTTTTTT.

This sequence joins TRBV27 and TRBJ1-2, with 9 bases fitting TRBD1. V gave up 4 bases and J gave up 4 bases; unmatched junction bases: 10. The germline V gene encodes CDR1 MNHEY and CDR2 SMNVEV (reference sequence). The CDR3 sequence is 16 residues long. The CDR3 DNA sequence: TGTGCCAGCAGTTCCAAAAACAGGGGGCTTCGCTATGGCTACACCTTC. It is translated as CASSSKNRGLRYGYTF.

The V and J genes are TRBV6-7 and TRBJ2-2; the D is unclear. TRBV6-7 is treated as an ORF (open reading frame) with a function not yet certain. The CDR3 is 16 amino acids. With 0 bases removed from V and 3 bases from J, the gap between germline ends came to 11 bases. The CDR3 coding sequence is TGTGCCAGCAGTTACTCGAGTGGCCAGGACACCGGGGAGCTGTTTTTT. Encoded protein: CASSYSSGQDTGELFF.

The chain couples TRBV6-6 to TRBJ2-7; no definite D call. V lost 4 bases and J 7 bases, leaving 8 bases between the germline ends. Per germline, CDR1 MNHNY and CDR2 SVGAGI (reference sequence). There are 11 residues in the CDR3. CDR3 residues: CASSSLKEQYF. The CDR3 DNA follows: TGTGCCAGCAGTTCTCTTAAAGAGCAGTACTTC.

The chain uses TRBV19 and TRBJ2-6; 9 bases agree with TRBD1. Germline V gene data show CDR1 as LNHDA and CDR2 as SQIVND (reference sequence). J gave up 0 bases and V 3 bases, and 15 bases lay outside the gene matches. The CDR3 is 21 residues long. CDR3 coding DNA: TGTGCCAGTAGTATTAGCACCGGGACAGGGTTGGGAGCCTCTGGGGCCAACGTCCTGACTTTC. This translates into CASSISTGTGLGASGANVLTF.

The rearrangement links TRBV3-1 (or the pseudogene TRBV3-2) to TRBJ2-2, with D perhaps being TRBD1 or TRBD2 (6 bases each). Germline CDR1 is LGHDT and CDR2 is YNNKEL (reference sequence). Trimming stripped 4 bases from V and 1 base from J, with 10 bases between. CDR3 length equals 15 residues. DNA for the CDR3: TGTGCCAGCAGCCGCGGGACACAGAACACCGGGGAGCTGTTTTTT. This gives the protein CASSRGTQNTGELFF.

This chain joins TRBV5-1 and TRBJ1-1, with TRBD1 as a possible D gene (6 bases). The CDR3 has 12 residues. Germline CDR1 is SGHRS and CDR2 is YFSETQ. V shed 4 bases and J shed 6 bases, with 10 bases lying between them. CDR3 amino acids: CASSQAGAEAFF. The DNA for the CDR3 is TGCGCCAGCAGCCAGGCAGGGGCTGAAGCTTTCTTT.

The J gene is TRBJ1-1, the V gene TRBV7-9; unclear D gene. Per the germline V gene, CDR1 is SEHNR and CDR2 is FQNEAQ (reference sequence). Trimming left V 5 bases short and J 0 bases short, with 7 bases between. The CDR3 consists of 13 residues. This CDR3 reads CASSRNLNTEAFF. DNA of the CDR3: TGTGCCAGCAGCCGAAATCTGAACACTGAAGCTTTCTTT.

This clone was counted a single time. The chain employs TRBV5-1 and TRBJ2-5, with TRBD1 matching over 7 bases. Losses at the gene ends were 0 bases for V and 5 bases for J; bases not matched to a gene: 10. This CDR3 comprises 16 residues. From germline, CDR1 is SGHRS and CDR2 YFSETQ. CDR3 sequence: CASSLGQGIKLETQYF. The DNA for the CDR3 is TGCGCCAGCAGCTTGGGACAGGGAATAAAGTTGGAGACCCAGTACTTC.